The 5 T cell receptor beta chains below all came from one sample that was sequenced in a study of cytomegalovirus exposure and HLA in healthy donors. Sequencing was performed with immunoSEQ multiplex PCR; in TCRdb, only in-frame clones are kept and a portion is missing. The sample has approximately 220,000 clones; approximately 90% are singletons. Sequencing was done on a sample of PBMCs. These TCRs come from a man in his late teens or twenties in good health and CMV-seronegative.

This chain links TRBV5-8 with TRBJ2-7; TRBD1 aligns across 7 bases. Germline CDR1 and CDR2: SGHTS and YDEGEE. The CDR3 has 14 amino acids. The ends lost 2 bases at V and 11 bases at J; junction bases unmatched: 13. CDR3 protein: CASSFSGTVKEEYF. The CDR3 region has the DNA TGTGCCAGCAGCTTTTCCGGGACAGTCAAGGAGGAGTACTTC.

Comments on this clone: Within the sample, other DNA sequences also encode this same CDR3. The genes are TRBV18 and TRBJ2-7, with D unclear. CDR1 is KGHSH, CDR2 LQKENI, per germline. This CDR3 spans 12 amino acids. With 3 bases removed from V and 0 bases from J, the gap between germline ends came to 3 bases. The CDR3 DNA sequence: TGTGCCAGCTCACCCAGCTCCTACGAGCAGTACTTC. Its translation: CASSPSSYEQYF.

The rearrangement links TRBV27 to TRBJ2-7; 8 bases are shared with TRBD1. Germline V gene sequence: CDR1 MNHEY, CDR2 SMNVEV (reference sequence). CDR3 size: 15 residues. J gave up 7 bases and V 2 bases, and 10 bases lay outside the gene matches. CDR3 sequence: CASSLGTGDLGEQYF. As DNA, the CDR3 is TGTGCCAGCAGTTTAGGGACAGGCGACCTAGGAGAGCAGTACTTC.

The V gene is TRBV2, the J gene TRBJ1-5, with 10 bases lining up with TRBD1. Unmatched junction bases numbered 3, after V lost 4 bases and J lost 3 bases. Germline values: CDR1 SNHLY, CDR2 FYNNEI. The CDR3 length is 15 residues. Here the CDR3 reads CASSATGGNNQPQHF. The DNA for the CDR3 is TGTGCCAGCAGTGCGACAGGGGGCAACAATCAGCCCCAGCATTTT.

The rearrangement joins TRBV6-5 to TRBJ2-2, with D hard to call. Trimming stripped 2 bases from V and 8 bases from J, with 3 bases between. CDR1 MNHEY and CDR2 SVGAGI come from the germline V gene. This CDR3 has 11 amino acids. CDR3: CASSYAGELFF. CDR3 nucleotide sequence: TGTGCCAGCAGTTACGCGGGGGAGCTGTTTTTT.